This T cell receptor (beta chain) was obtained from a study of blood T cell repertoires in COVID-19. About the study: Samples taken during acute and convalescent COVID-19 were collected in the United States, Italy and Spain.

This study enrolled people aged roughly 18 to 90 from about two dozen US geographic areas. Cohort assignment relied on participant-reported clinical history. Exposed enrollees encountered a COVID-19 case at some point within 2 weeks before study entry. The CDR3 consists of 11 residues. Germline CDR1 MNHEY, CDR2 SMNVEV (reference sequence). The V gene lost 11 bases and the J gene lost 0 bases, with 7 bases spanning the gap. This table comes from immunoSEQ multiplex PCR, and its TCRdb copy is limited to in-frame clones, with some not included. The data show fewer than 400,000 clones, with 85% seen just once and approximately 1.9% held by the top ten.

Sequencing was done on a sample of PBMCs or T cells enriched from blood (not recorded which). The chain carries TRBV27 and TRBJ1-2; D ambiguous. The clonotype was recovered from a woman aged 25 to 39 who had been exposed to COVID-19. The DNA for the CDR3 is TGTGCCGCTAGAGCTAACTATGGCTACACCTTC. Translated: CAARANYGYTF.